These 11 T cell receptor beta chains came from one sample sequenced in a study of OX40 agonist ivuxolimab in advanced cancers. Library generation was performed with the immunoSEQ multiplex PCR assay. Entries here come from immuneACCESS through TCRdb and include only in-frame sequences with V and J called. Some clones fail to appear in such tables; in the studies checked, an unresolved V gene covers under half of the shortfall, and the cause of the remainder is unknown. Recorded for this sample are approximately 96,000 clones; roughly 87% of them occurred a single time. Around 1.5% of the sample lies in the top ten. Material: CD4+ or CD8+ T cells sorted from blood, obtained in a trial of the OX40 agonist ivuxolimab. These receptors originate from an adult with an advanced solid tumor such as melanoma, head and neck, liver or kidney cancer.

The chain is built from TRBV7-2 and TRBJ1-2; no firm D call. The length of the CDR3 is 14 residues. V lost 1 base and J lost 5, with 11 bases in between. Germline V lookup: CDR1 SGHTA, CDR2 FQGNSA. The CDR3 DNA reads as TGTGCCAGCAGCTTAGACAGTCTATCTTATGGCTACACCTTC. Translation gives CASSLDSLSYGYTF.

The rearrangement joins TRBV7-9 to TRBJ2-7; D may match TRBD1 or TRBD2 (5 bases each). Trimming pared 3 bases from V and 0 bases from J, leaving 21 bases between. CDR1 is SEHNR and CDR2 is FQNEAQ in the germline V gene (reference sequence). The CDR3 extends over 18 amino acids. The CDR3 region has the DNA TGTGCCAGCAGCTTGACTTCGTGGGACGGGAAAAGCTCCTACGAGCAGTACTTC. Residues: CASSLTSWDGKSSYEQYF. Full variable domain (outside the CDR3, taken from reference TRBV7-9 and TRBJ2-7): DTGVSQNPRHKITKRGQNVTFRCDPISEHNRLYWYRQTLGQGPEFLTYFQNEAQLEKSRLLSDRFSAERPKGSFSTLEIQRTEQGDSAMYLCASSLTSWDGKSSYEQYFGPGTRLTVT.

This sequence joins TRBV10-3 and TRBJ2-1, with 8 nucleotides matching TRBD2. V dropped 5 bases and J dropped 6; count of bases not matched to a gene: 6. Germline loops: CDR1 ENHRY, CDR2 SYGVKD. CDR3 length equals 14 residues. CDR3 coding DNA: TGTGCCATCAGTAGCGGGGGCTACGGCAATGAGCAGTTCTTC. It yields the protein CAISSGGYGNEQFF.

This clone occurred once. This chain joins TRBV18 and TRBJ1-2; D possibly corresponds to TRBD1 (6 bases). The germline gives CDR1 KGHSH, CDR2 LQKENI. V was trimmed by 3 bases and J by 8 bases, leaving 19 bases between them. The CDR3 contains 15 residues. Written as DNA, the CDR3 is TGTGCCAGCTCACCCCCCTCAGGGGCGGCACAGGGCTACACCTTC. Residues: CASSPPSGAAQGYTF. Full variable domain (remainder filled in from reference TRBV18 and TRBJ1-2): NAGVMQNPRHLVRRRGQEARLRCSPMKGHSHVYWYRQLPEEGLKFMVYLQKENIIDESGMPKERFSAEFPKEGPSILRIQQVVRGDSAAYFCASSPPSGAAQGYTFGSGTRLTVV.

The rearrangement uses TRBV4-2 and TRBJ2-2, with 7 bases that match TRBD2. The CDR3 contains 17 residues. Germline V gives CDR1 LGHNA, CDR2 YNFKEQ. J was trimmed by 2 bases and V by 0 bases; bases with no gene match: 6. CDR3 residues: CASSQDRAGVNTGELFF. CDR3 sequence (DNA): TGTGCCAGCAGCCAAGATCGGGCGGGAGTAAACACCGGGGAGCTGTTTTTT.

V and J are TRBV19 and TRBJ1-4; D call uncertain. Per the germline V gene, CDR1 is LNHDA and CDR2 is SQIVND (reference sequence). The CDR3 contains 13 residues. Trimming shortened V by 10 bases and J by 7 bases, and 16 bases separated the two germline ends. DNA for the CDR3: TGTGCCACCTCCTGGGGAGGCGGTGAAAAACTGTTTTTT. Its protein is CATSWGGGEKLFF.

This clone was seen just once. This rearrangement joins TRBV2 to TRBJ2-7; perhaps TRBD2 as D (5 bases). This CDR3 is built from 15 residues. Trimming cost V 1 base and J 3 bases, with 13 bases left between them. CDR1 and CDR2 from the germline V gene are SNHLY and FYNNEI. The CDR3 protein is CASSEERAIHYEQYF. CDR3 in DNA: TGTGCCAGCAGTGAAGAGAGGGCGATCCACTACGAGCAGTACTTC.

The rearrangement links TRBV6-7 to TRBJ2-6, with D unresolved. TRBV6-7 qualifies as an ORF whose function is uncertain. The CDR3 length is 16 residues. Trimming pared 4 bases from V and 0 bases from J, leaving 10 bases between. This CDR3 reads CASSLDPDSGANVLTF. The CDR3 coding sequence is TGTGCCAGCAGTTTAGACCCCGACTCTGGGGCCAACGTCCTGACTTTC.

This clone has more than one count but fewer than ten. The genes are TRBV7-9 and TRBJ2-3; D might be TRBD2 (6 bases). Trimming cost V 0 bases and J 6 bases, with 13 bases left between them. This CDR3 has 15 amino acids. Germline CDR1 is SEHNR and CDR2 is FQNEAQ (reference sequence). CDR3 sequence reads: CASSLAGAGVDTQYF. In nucleotides, the CDR3 is TGTGCCAGCAGCTTAGCGGGAGCGGGCGTTGATACGCAGTATTTT.

This chain links TRBV28 with TRBJ2-7; perhaps TRBD2 as D (6 bases). Germline CDR1 MDHEN, CDR2 SYDVKM. The CDR3 spans 14 residues. The V and J ends lost 3 bases and 7 bases respectively, with 16 bases between them. The CDR3 nucleotides are TGTGCCAGCAGTTTGACTAGTTCCTTACGAGAGCAGTACTTC. Translated, it gives CASSLTSSLREQYF. The whole variable domain, filled in from reference TRBV28 and TRBJ2-7, reads DVKVTQSSRYLVKRTGEKVFLECVQDMDHENMFWYRQDPGLGLRLIYFSYDVKMKEKGDIPEGYSVSREKKERFSLILESASTNQTSMYLCASSLTSSLREQYFGPGTRLTVT.

This chain joins TRBV5-8 and TRBJ2-7, with no clear D. The V end was cut by 1 base, the J end by 6 bases, with 11 bases between. The germline CDR1 and CDR2 sequences are SGHTS and YDEGEE. The CDR3 runs to 13 residues. The CDR3 DNA reads as TGTGCCAGCAGCTTGTCTACTTTCTTCGAGCAGTACTTC. Its protein product is CASSLSTFFEQYF. Supplemented by reference TRBV5-8 and TRBJ2-7, the full variable domain reads EAGVTQSPTHLIKTRGQQATLRCSPISGHTSVYWYQQALGLGLQFLLWYDEGEERNRGNFPPRFSGRQFPNYSSELNVNALELEDSALYLCASSLSTFFEQYFGPGTRLTVT.